The 25 T cell receptor beta chains below all came from one sample that was sequenced in a study of blood T cell repertoires in COVID-19. The repertoire was sequenced with immunoSEQ multiplex PCR; TCRdb's copy has only in-frame clones and lacks some. The sample shows around 240,000 clones, roughly four fifths of them seen only once. Sample: peripheral blood. The receptors originated from a woman aged 80 or over with acute or convalescent COVID-19.

The chain links TRBV2 to TRBJ2-7; 8 bases align to TRBD1. The V and J ends lost 7 bases and 0 bases, in that order; junction bases with no gene match: 5. The CDR3 covers 14 residues. Per germline, CDR1 SNHLY and CDR2 FYNNEI. CDR3 residues: CASMGDRSSYEQYF. Written as DNA, the CDR3 is TGTGCCAGCATGGGGGACAGGAGCTCCTACGAGCAGTACTTC.

The chain has TRBV7-6 and TRBJ2-1, with D hard to call. The CDR3 runs 15 residues. Trimming shortened V by 2 bases and J by 0 bases, and 8 bases separated the two germline ends. Germline CDR1 reads SGHVS; CDR2 reads FNYEAQ. CDR3: CASSLSGSSYNEQFF. CDR3 sequence (DNA): TGTGCCAGCAGCTTATCAGGAAGCTCCTACAATGAGCAGTTCTTC.

This chain links TRBV7-2 with TRBJ2-6; D possibly corresponds to TRBD1 (6 bases). This CDR3 is 15 amino acids long. Trimming stripped 1 base from V and 4 bases from J, with 8 bases between. The germline V gene encodes CDR1 SGHTA and CDR2 FQGNSA. As DNA, the CDR3 is TGTGCCAGCAGCTTAGGGGGGCAAGGGGCCAACGTCCTGACTTTC. Translated, it gives CASSLGGQGANVLTF.

The V call is TRBV6-1, the J call TRBJ2-4, with D perhaps TRBD1 (6 bases). In germline, CDR1 is MNHNS, CDR2 SASEGT. The CDR3 spans 19 residues. V lost 0 bases, J lost 1 base, and 19 bases lay in between. The CDR3 DNA follows: TGTGCCAGCAGTGAAGCCCATTTTGGGGGCGAGATTGCCAAAAACATTCAGTACTTC. It codes for CASSEAHFGGEIAKNIQYF.

The chain recombines TRBV6-1 with TRBJ1-2, with TRBD1 matching over 9 bases. V lost 2 bases to trimming and J lost 7 bases; unmatched junction nucleotides: 5. CDR1 is MNHNS, CDR2 SASEGT, per germline. The CDR3 has 14 amino acids. This chain's CDR3 is CASSERGQGRGYTF. The CDR3 DNA sequence: TGTGCCAGCAGTGAAAGGGGACAGGGTCGTGGCTACACCTTC.

The rearrangement joins TRBV5-6 to TRBJ1-4; 10 positions agree with TRBD1. The CDR3 runs 18 residues. Germline CDR1 is SGHDT and CDR2 is YYEEEE. Trimming removed 3 bases from V and 3 bases from J; junction bases left unmatched: 11. The CDR3 DNA sequence: TGTGCCAGCAGCTCAATGGGACAGGGGACCGACCCTAATGAAAAACTGTTTTTT. It encodes CASSSMGQGTDPNEKLFF.

The chain uses TRBV29-1 and TRBJ1-4; 8 nucleotides match TRBD1. Trimming at V came to 5 bases and at J to 8 bases, leaving 13 bases not matched to a gene. The germline gives CDR1 SQVTM, CDR2 ANQGSEA. This CDR3 has 15 residues. CDR3 amino acids: CSVRSGGARNEKLFF. CDR3 in DNA: TGCAGCGTTCGCTCAGGGGGCGCTCGGAACGAAAAACTGTTTTTT.

The chain uses TRBV19 and TRBJ1-1; D uncertain. The CDR3 sequence is 14 residues long. Germline CDR1 LNHDA, CDR2 SQIVND (reference sequence). Between the trimmed V and J ends, which lost 3 bases and 4 bases, there was a span of 12 bases. CDR3 protein: CASSMGGGGTEAFF. The CDR3 bases are TGTGCCAGTAGTATGGGCGGAGGCGGCACTGAAGCTTTCTTT.

This clone was found once. The chain employs TRBV5-1 and TRBJ2-1; D remains ambiguous. V lost 0 bases, J lost 8 bases, and 18 bases lay in between. The germline gives CDR1 SGHRS, CDR2 YFSETQ. The CDR3 is 16 amino acids. DNA of the CDR3: TGCGCCAGCAGCTTGGCCGGATTCCGTCAGACTCATGAGCAGTTCTTC. Its protein product is CASSLAGFRQTHEQFF.

The chain uses TRBV6-5 and TRBJ1-2, with TRBD1 as a possible D gene (6 bases). With 2 bases removed from V and 2 bases from J, the gap between germline ends came to 15 bases. The CDR3 contains 16 residues. The V gene's germline CDR1 is MNHEY and CDR2 SVGAGI. For the CDR3, the DNA is TGTGCCAGCAGTTACAAGGACAGCCCCAGGAACTATGGCTACACCTTC. Amino acid sequence: CASSYKDSPRNYGYTF.

The V call is TRBV28, the J call TRBJ2-1; tentatively, D is TRBD2 (6 bases). Germline CDR1 MDHEN, CDR2 SYDVKM. This CDR3 is 15 amino acids long. The ends were cut back, 7 bases at V and 9 bases at J, with 22 bases in the middle. Here the CDR3 DNA reads TGTGCCAGCACCCTAATAGACGGGGGAATATTTGAGCAGTTCTTC. It is translated as CASTLIDGGIFEQFF.

The chain combines TRBV19 with TRBJ1-2; 8 bases map to TRBD1. From germline, CDR1 is LNHDA and CDR2 SQIVND (reference sequence). Germline trimming cut 4 bases from V and 8 bases from J; bases unmatched to any gene: 6. CDR3 length: 13 amino acids. The CDR3 DNA reads TGTGCCAGTAGTACCGACAGGGGCTGGGGCTACACCTTC. Translating it yields CASSTDRGWGYTF.

CDR3 DNA: TGTGCCAGTAGTGAACAAGAAAATCAGCCCCAGCATTTT. Its protein product is CASSEQENQPQHF. The chain carries TRBV19 and TRBJ1-5, with D unresolved. CDR3 length equals 13 residues. CDR1 and CDR2 from the germline V gene are LNHDA and SQIVND (reference sequence). The V end lost 5 bases, the J end lost 4 bases, and 9 bases lay between the germline ends.

V gene TRBV20-1 combines with J gene TRBJ1-1; D is unresolved. V was pared by 3 bases and J by 6 bases, with 8 bases between. This CDR3 is 11 amino acids long. Germline V gene lookup returns CDR1 DFQATT and CDR2 SNEGSKA (reference sequence). The DNA for the CDR3 is TGCAGTGCTAGTCCATACTCTGAAGCTTTCTTT. It yields the protein CSASPYSEAFF.

The sample holds a few counts of this clone. This chain uses TRBV29-1 with TRBJ1-2; D might be TRBD1 (5 bases). This CDR3 has 12 residues. With 3 bases removed from V and 6 bases from J, the gap between germline ends came to 11 bases. Germline-derived CDR1 and CDR2 are SQVTM and ANQGSEA. CDR3 nucleotides: TGCAGCGTTGAGGTCGCCAGGGATGGCTACACCTTC. Its translation: CSVEVARDGYTF.

The rearrangement uses TRBV27 and TRBJ2-2; 7 nucleotides line up with TRBD2. Looked up from germline, CDR1 is MNHEY and CDR2 is SMNVEV (reference sequence). Trimming at V came to 4 bases and at J to 0 bases, leaving 5 bases not matched to a gene. This CDR3 region has 16 residues. CDR3 bases: TGTGCCAGCAGTTCTTCCGGGACTACGAACACCGGGGAGCTGTTTTTT. Translation gives CASSSSGTTNTGELFF.

The gene calls are TRBV7-3 and TRBJ1-6, with TRBD1 identical over 9 bases. The junction had 9 bases not matched to a gene; V was cut back by 5 bases and J by 4 bases. The CDR3 runs 17 residues. The germline V gene encodes CDR1 SGHTA and CDR2 FQGTGA. This chain's CDR3 is CASSPTGGAFYNSPLHF. CDR3 bases: TGTGCCAGCAGCCCCACAGGGGGCGCTTTTTATAATTCACCCCTCCACTTT.

This chain links TRBV3-1 (or the pseudogene TRBV3-2) with TRBJ1-1; D is ambiguous. The CDR3 contains 15 residues. V was pared by 0 bases and J by 1 base, with 9 bases between. Per the germline V gene, CDR1 is LGHDT and CDR2 is YNNKEL (reference sequence). CDR3 nucleotides: TGTGCCAGCAGCCAAGATCGGAGCAGGAACACTGAAGCTTTCTTT. Its protein product is CASSQDRSRNTEAFF.

The CDR3 is CASSLYGTRQETQYF. CDR3 bases: TGTGCCAGCAGCTTATATGGGACAAGACAAGAGACCCAGTACTTC. The genes are TRBV7-9 and TRBJ2-5; TRBD1 might be the D (6 bases). The V end lost 2 bases, the J end lost 2 bases, and 12 bases lay between the germline ends. The CDR3 covers 15 residues. The germline gives CDR1 SEHNR, CDR2 FQNEAQ (reference sequence).

This chain links TRBV10-3 with TRBJ2-3; a possible D gene is TRBD2 (7 bases). The V and J ends lost 2 bases and 0 bases respectively, with 15 bases between them. Per germline, CDR1 ENHRY and CDR2 SYGVKD. The CDR3 has 17 amino acids. This CDR3 reads CAISERGGSTSTDTQYF. CDR3 DNA sequence: TGTGCCATCAGTGAGAGGGGGGGTTCTACTAGCACAGATACGCAGTATTTT.

For this clone: Because the CDR3's place on the DNA is in doubt, the DNA is left out and the CDR3 is given as listed by TCRdb. The rearrangement joins TRBV6-1 to TRBJ1-2. The V gene's germline CDR1 is MNHNS and CDR2 SASEGT. The CDR3 spans 14 amino acids, including both terminal residues. The CDR3: CASSERGSTSGYTF.

The chain couples TRBV7-3 to TRBJ2-1; TRBD2 is a possible D gene (5 bases). Germline CDR1 reads SGHTA; CDR2 reads FQGTGA. This CDR3 is 15 amino acids long. The V end was cut by 1 base, the J end by 0 bases, with 7 bases between. CDR3 nucleotides: TGTGCCAGCAGCTTAAATGAGGGCTCCTACAATGAGCAGTTCTTC. This gives the protein CASSLNEGSYNEQFF.

This chain uses TRBV6-5 with TRBJ1-1, with 8 bases that match TRBD1. Germline CDR1 and CDR2: MNHEY and SVGAGI. The CDR3 contains 15 residues. Trimming cost V 4 bases and J 0 bases; bases outside gene matches: 4. The CDR3 DNA reads TGTGCCAGCAGTTCCCAGGGGGCTTTGAACACTGAAGCTTTCTTT. Translated, it gives CASSSQGALNTEAFF.

The chain is built from TRBV19 and TRBJ1-2; possible D gene TRBD1, 5 bases. CDR3 length: 14 amino acids. Deletions cut 5 bases from V and 0 bases from J, with 10 bases between. Germline loops: CDR1 LNHDA, CDR2 SQIVND (reference sequence). CDR3 region: CASSSRTPNYGYTF. The CDR3 DNA follows: TGTGCCAGTAGTTCTCGGACACCTAACTATGGCTACACCTTC.

The V and J genes are TRBV28 and TRBJ2-3; perhaps TRBD2 as D (6 bases). Between the trimmed V and J ends, which lost 10 bases and 4 bases, there was a span of 15 bases. This CDR3 comprises 13 residues. The V gene's germline CDR1 is MDHEN and CDR2 SYDVKM. The CDR3 is CATRLEFSDTQYF. In DNA, the CDR3 is TGTGCCACCAGACTAGAGTTTTCAGATACGCAGTATTTT.